These 3 T cell receptor beta chains came from one sample sequenced in a study of Graves' ophthalmopathy and Graves' hyperthyroidism. Amplification targeted the TCR beta CDR3 regions, with RNA transcripts as the source material. HTBI primers were used in a first-round RT-PCR, which preceded a second-round multiplex PCR. In TCRdb, the multiplex PCR reads were re-called with MiXCR into one record per CDR3 protein. The sample records 600,000 to 950,000 distinct CDR3 sequences, roughly 41% being singletons. Sequences were obtained from peripheral blood. These receptors all stem from an adult man with Graves' ophthalmopathy.

This clonotype was observed at least ten times. V gene TRBV19 combines with J gene TRBJ2-6, with no clear D. CDR1 LNHDA and CDR2 SQIVND come from the germline V gene (reference sequence). Trimming stripped 7 bases from V and 0 bases from J, with 13 bases between. This CDR3 spans 16 amino acids. As DNA, the CDR3 is TGTGCCAGTAACAAACCAGGTGGCTCTGGGGCCAACGTCCTGACTTTC. Encoded protein: CASNKPGGSGANVLTF.

The chain joins TRBV25-1 to TRBJ1-1, with a weak D call TRBD1 (5 bases). Germline lookup yields CDR1 MGHDK and CDR2 SYGVNS. This CDR3 has 14 amino acids. V shed 6 bases and J shed 2 bases, with 13 bases lying between them. This CDR3 is CASSSGTKNTEAFF. DNA for the CDR3: TGTGCCAGCAGCTCCGGGACTAAAAACACTGAAGCTTTCTTT.

The V call is TRBV10-3, the J call TRBJ1-6, with D perhaps TRBD1 (6 bases). CDR1 and CDR2 from the germline V gene are ENHRY and SYGVKD. The CDR3 contains 14 residues. Trimming took off 3 bases at V and 7 bases at J, with 10 bases between the two ends. CDR3 bases: TGTGCCATCAGTGAAACAGGGCAGAATTCACCCCTCCACTTT. It codes for CAISETGQNSPLHF.